The 32 T cell receptor beta chains below all came from one sample that was sequenced in a study of post-analysis software for immune sequencing data. These receptors are not linked to any known antigen. Whole-study findings and limits: About 5 TRBV segments (TRBV5-6, TRBV5-1 and TRBV20-1 among them) occurred more frequently in patients than in controls.

The authors incorporated unique molecular identifiers into the TCR beta cDNA libraries. Via MiXCR, TCRdb re-called the PCR reads, giving one row per CDR3 protein. The table records about 460,000 distinct CDR3 sequences, around 40% of them present only once. The sequenced sample was blood. These receptors came from a girl between 5 and 17 years old with multiple sclerosis.

The rearrangement uses TRBV7-8 and TRBJ2-1, with 11 positions matching TRBD2. The J call may be faulty, since TRBJ2-3 better matches the DNA end. Germline V gene sequence: CDR1 SGHVS, CDR2 FQNEAQ. This CDR3 is 16 amino acids long. Here the CDR3 reads CASSSVGLAAYNEQYF. Here the CDR3 DNA reads TGTGCCAGCAGCTCAGTGGGACTAGCGGCTTACAATGAGCAGTATTTT.

This clonotype has at least ten counts. The chain carries TRBV7-2 and TRBJ2-7; D not resolved. Between the trimmed V and J ends, which lost 1 base and 4 bases, there was a span of 2 bases. Looked up from germline, CDR1 is SGHTA and CDR2 is FQGNSA. There are 11 residues in the CDR3. CDR3 DNA sequence: TGTGCCAGCAGCTTAGTATACGAGCAGTACTTC. It encodes CASSLVYEQYF.

Ten or more counts support this clonotype. The chain links TRBV15 to TRBJ2-7; a possible D gene is TRBD1 (5 bases). V dropped 0 bases and J dropped 3 bases, with 9 bases sitting between them. The CDR3 contains 14 residues. Germline CDR1 and CDR2: LNHNV and YYDKDF (reference sequence). The CDR3 reads CATSRDRGFYEQYF. For the CDR3, the DNA is TGTGCCACCAGCAGAGATAGGGGTTTCTACGAGCAGTACTTC. The entire variable domain, with the rest obtained from reference TRBV15 and TRBJ2-7, is as follows: DAMVIQNPRYQVTQFGKPVTLSCSQTLNHNVMYWYQQKSSQAPKLLFHYYDKDFNNEADTPDNFQSRRPNTSFCFLDIRSPGLGDTAMYLCATSRDRGFYEQYFGPGTRLTVT.

The rearrangement uses TRBV3-1 and TRBJ2-1; 9 nucleotides agree with TRBD2. With 0 bases clipped from V and 10 bases from J, the junction kept 10 bases outside the gene matches. The CDR3 consists of 16 residues. Looked up from germline, CDR1 is LGHDT and CDR2 is YNNKEL (reference sequence). The chain's CDR3 is CASSQDLGLAFREQFF. The CDR3 coding sequence is TGTGCCAGCAGCCAAGATTTGGGACTAGCTTTCCGGGAGCAGTTCTTC.

This chain joins TRBV24-1 and TRBJ2-1; TRBD2 aligns across 14 bases. The CDR3 has 15 amino acids. V shed 2 bases and J 8 bases; nucleotides not matched to a gene: 1. Germline CDR1 and CDR2: KGHDR and SFDVKD. In DNA form, the CDR3 reads TGTGCCACCAGTGATTCGGGACTAGCGGGAGATGAGCAGTTCTTC. Translated, it gives CATSDSGLAGDEQFF.

Notes on this clonotype: One end of the junction varies from germline; a read error may be responsible. J is TRBJ1-2 and V is TRBV20-1; the D gene is possibly TRBD1 (5 bases). CDR1 is DFQATT and CDR2 is SNEGSKA in the germline V gene (reference sequence). The CDR3 contains 12 residues. The CDR3 bases are TGCAGGGCTAGTGGGGGTGCGGGAGGCTACACCTTC. As protein: CRASGGAGGYTF.

The V call is TRBV3-1, the J call TRBJ2-7; D remains unclear. V gave up 1 base and J gave up 5 bases, with 12 bases separating them. CDR3 length: 14 residues. Per germline, CDR1 LGHDT and CDR2 YNNKEL (reference sequence). The CDR3 nucleotides read TGTGCCAGCAGCCAAGGACCAGTTTCGAACGAGCAGTACTTC. Protein product: CASSQGPVSNEQYF.

The chain combines TRBV5-1 with TRBJ2-1; 10 bases fit TRBD2. This CDR3 has 19 amino acids. In germline, CDR1 is SGHRS, CDR2 YFSETQ. The V segment lost 7 bases and the J segment 0 bases; nucleotides outside the gene matches: 16. CDR3 coding DNA: TGCGCCAGCTCCCCCTCTGCTAGCGGGAGCCTTAGCTCCTACAATGAGCAGTTCTTC. This translates into CASSPSASGSLSSYNEQFF.

This clonotype was picked up a small number of times. The chain joins TRBV27 to TRBJ1-2; 7 bases fit TRBD1. Germline V lookup: CDR1 MNHEY, CDR2 SMNVEV (reference sequence). The CDR3 length is 16 residues. V gave up 9 bases and J gave up 10 bases; unmatched junction bases: 23. CDR3 sequence reads: CASDRQGGRGFRDYTF. The CDR3 nucleotides read TGTGCCAGTGACCGACAGGGAGGGCGTGGGTTCAGGGACTACACCTTC.

This clonotype was seen a few times. The chain links TRBV6-5 to TRBJ2-3, with D perhaps TRBD1 (5 bases). Looked up from germline, CDR1 is MNHEY and CDR2 is SVGAGI. The CDR3 spans 15 residues. V shed 6 bases and J shed 0 bases, with 13 bases lying between them. As DNA, the CDR3 is TGTGCCAGCAGCCAAGACAGACCCAGCACAGATACGCAGTATTTT. It is translated as CASSQDRPSTDTQYF.

V usage is TRBV20-1 and J usage is TRBJ2-7; 7 nucleotides align to TRBD1. Germline V gives CDR1 DFQATT, CDR2 SNEGSKA (reference sequence). Trimming removed 5 bases from V and 3 bases from J; junction bases left unmatched: 7. This CDR3 comprises 13 residues. CDR3 residues: CSAWDSLLYEQYF. CDR3 nucleotides: TGCAGTGCTTGGGACAGTCTACTCTACGAGCAGTACTTC.

The chain has TRBV7-2 and TRBJ2-7; perhaps TRBD2 as D (6 bases). The germline V gene encodes CDR1 SGHTA and CDR2 FQGNSA. Trimming stripped 3 bases from V and 2 bases from J, with 14 bases between. CDR3 length: 15 amino acids. CDR3 nucleotides: TGTGCCAGCAGCTTGGGCGGGGTCGGGACCTACGAGCAGTACTTC. Translating it yields CASSLGGVGTYEQYF.

The gene calls are TRBV7-6 and TRBJ2-1; the match to TRBD2 covers 8 bases. Germline loops: CDR1 SGHVS, CDR2 FNYEAQ. The J segment lost 8 bases and the V segment lost 0 bases, leaving 6 bases of the junction unmatched. The CDR3 runs to 15 residues. CDR3 residues: CASSLAGTRGDEQFF. In nucleotides, the CDR3 is TGTGCCAGCAGCTTAGCGGGGACTAGGGGCGATGAGCAGTTCTTC.

This clonotype was seen only a few times. The CDR3 DNA reads TGTGCCAGCAGTTTGAGGTTAGCGGGAGACACAGATACGCAGTATTTT. Its protein product is CASSLRLAGDTDTQYF. The rearrangement joins TRBV27 to TRBJ2-3; TRBD2 matches 9 bases. Germline assignment: CDR1 MNHEY and CDR2 SMNVEV (reference sequence). V shed 3 bases and J 2 bases; nucleotides not matched to a gene: 6. The CDR3 loop spans 16 amino acids.

The J gene is TRBJ2-3, the V gene TRBV6-5; possibly TRBD2 for D (5 bases). CDR3 length equals 16 residues. Germline values: CDR1 MNHEY, CDR2 SVGAGI. V lost 5 bases and J 6 bases, leaving 21 bases between the germline ends. In DNA, the CDR3 is TGTGCCAGCAGTAAATTCTCCCCGGGAAAGATGGATACGCAGTATTTT. Protein sequence: CASSKFSPGKMDTQYF.

V usage is TRBV6-5 and J usage is TRBJ2-1; the match to TRBD2 covers 9 bases. Germline CDR1 is MNHEY and CDR2 is SVGAGI. V lost 4 bases, J lost 1 base, and 5 bases stayed unmatched. This CDR3 is built from 16 residues. The CDR3 loop reads CASSSSAGGSYNEQFF. CDR3 DNA sequence: TGTGCCAGCAGTTCCAGCGCGGGAGGGTCCTACAATGAGCAGTTCTTC.

V and J are TRBV7-6 and TRBJ2-1; D is undetermined. V gave up 2 bases and J gave up 8 bases, with 4 bases separating them. This CDR3 is 11 amino acids long. Germline values: CDR1 SGHVS, CDR2 FNYEAQ. The CDR3 sequence: CASSLSDEQFF. CDR3 bases: TGTGCCAGCAGCTTATCCGATGAGCAGTTCTTC.

The V gene is TRBV18, the J gene TRBJ2-7; the D gene is possibly TRBD2 (6 bases). The CDR3 contains 16 residues. Trimming took 0 bases from V and 6 from J, leaving 18 bases between them. Germline loops: CDR1 KGHSH, CDR2 LQKENI. The DNA for the CDR3 is TGTGCCAGCTCACCACCCCCCGGGAGAAAGGCGGGCGAGCAGTACTTC. It specifies CASSPPPGRKAGEQYF.

V and J are TRBV4-1 and TRBJ2-4, with TRBD1 matching over 10 bases. The V gene's germline CDR1 is MGHRA and CDR2 YSYEKL. This CDR3 is built from 15 residues. Unmatched junction bases numbered 4, after V lost 4 bases and J lost 4 bases. CDR3 bases: TGCGCCAGCAGCCGAGAGGGACAGGGGAAAAACATTCAGTACTTC. Protein product: CASSREGQGKNIQYF.

As regards this clonotype: Mismatch with germline at one junction end may stem from a read error. V gene TRBV7-7 combines with J gene TRBJ1-5; D is undetermined. The CDR3 runs to 13 residues. CDR1 and CDR2 from the germline V gene are SSHAT and FNYEAQ (reference sequence). The CDR3 reads CASSRGTDQPQHF. In DNA, the CDR3 is TGTGCTAGCAGCCGCGGCACGGATCAGCCCCAGCATTTT.

The V gene is TRBV5-1, the J gene TRBJ1-4, with D unresolved. CDR1 and CDR2 (germline): SGHRS, YFSETQ. The CDR3 runs 16 residues. V lost 0 bases and J 2 bases, leaving 11 bases between the germline ends. In DNA, the CDR3 is TGCGCCAGCAGCTTGGGTGTGGGGAGGACTAATGAAAAACTGTTTTTT. Its protein product is CASSLGVGRTNEKLFF.

The sample holds a few counts of this clonotype. The J gene is TRBJ2-5, the V gene TRBV6-5; D uncertain. The V gene's germline CDR1 is MNHEY and CDR2 SVGAGI. The CDR3 length is 16 residues. Deletions cut 2 bases from V and 2 bases from J, with 15 bases between. CDR3: CASSYGKGSWQETQYF. The CDR3, as DNA: TGTGCCAGCAGTTACGGGAAGGGATCGTGGCAAGAGACCCAGTACTTC.

Comments on this clonotype: This could be a read error, since a much larger clone is one nucleotide away. The chain links TRBV29-1 to TRBJ2-1; TRBD1 matches 9 bases. The CDR3 has 13 amino acids. The germline CDR1 and CDR2 sequences are SQVTM and ANQGSEA. Written as DNA, the CDR3 is TGCAGCGTCCGGACAGGGGAAGTCAATAAGCAGTTCTTC. Protein: CSVRTGEVNKQFF.

In DNA, the CDR3 is TGTGCCGGGTACGGGGGGTCCACTGAAGCTTTCTTT. Translating gives CAGYGGSTEAFF. The chain carries TRBV6-6 and TRBJ1-1, with D possibly being TRBD1 (5 bases). The CDR3 has 12 residues. V was pared by 11 bases and J by 4 bases, with 14 bases between. Germline V CDR1 and CDR2: MNHNY, SVGAGI (reference sequence).

V usage is TRBV9 and J usage is TRBJ2-4; tentative D call: TRBD1 (5 bases). Trimming removed 7 bases from V and 8 bases from J, with 13 bases in between. In germline, CDR1 is SGDLS, CDR2 YYNGEE. The CDR3 runs 12 residues. CDR3 residues: CASALTGDIQYF. Here the CDR3 DNA reads TGTGCCAGCGCCCTAACAGGAGACATTCAGTACTTC.

The V call is TRBV4-1, the J call TRBJ2-1, with TRBD2 identical over 11 bases. Germline values: CDR1 MGHRA, CDR2 YSYEKL. The CDR3 loop spans 19 amino acids. J was trimmed by 5 bases and V by 0 bases; bases with no gene match: 12. The DNA for the CDR3 is TGCGCCAGCAGCCAAGATCCTTCGACTAGCGGGAAAGTCGACAATGAGCAGTTCTTC. This codes for CASSQDPSTSGKVDNEQFF.

The chain links TRBV7-9 to TRBJ2-1; the D gene is possibly TRBD1 (7 bases). V was cut by 1 base and J by 7 bases, with 14 bases left in between. The V gene's germline CDR1 is SEHNR and CDR2 FQNEAQ (reference sequence). This CDR3 region has 15 residues. The CDR3 DNA follows: TGTGCCAGCAGCTTAGTGGAGGGGGCTAGGAATGAGCAGTTCTTC. Protein product: CASSLVEGARNEQFF.

The gene calls are TRBV29-1 and TRBJ1-2, with D possibly TRBD1 on 6 matching bases. Germline CDR1 and CDR2: SQVTM and ANQGSEA. Trimming stripped 8 bases from V and 7 bases from J, with 17 bases between. The length of the CDR3 is 12 residues. The CDR3 sequence is CSTSGEERGYTF. In DNA, the CDR3 is TGCAGCACCTCAGGGGAGGAACGTGGCTACACCTTC. Full variable domain (outside the CDR3, taken from reference TRBV29-1 and TRBJ1-2): SAVISQKPSRDICQRGTSLTIQCQVDSQVTMMFWYRQQPGQSLTLIATANQGSEATYESGFVIDKFPISRPNLTFSTLTVSNMSPEDSSIYLCSTSGEERGYTFGSGTRLTVV.

This clonotype turned up a few times. CDR3 sequence (DNA): TGTGCCAGCAGCAAGTTCCGGGACAGGGGCACCTACGAGCAGTACTTC. This sequence encodes CASSKFRDRGTYEQYF. This chain links TRBV7-8 with TRBJ2-7; 10 bases are shared with TRBD1. V lost 5 bases and J lost 2; bases outside the gene matches: 9. Germline assignment: CDR1 SGHVS and CDR2 FQNEAQ. The CDR3 is made up of 16 amino acids.

The chain has TRBV7-3 and TRBJ2-7; 14 bases are shared with TRBD2. This CDR3 comprises 20 residues. Germline V gene lookup returns CDR1 SGHTA and CDR2 FQGTGA. V trimming: 1 base; J trimming: 3 bases; junction bases outside the gene matches: 14. As DNA, the CDR3 is TGTGCCAGCAGCTTAATCGGCGGGACTAGCGGGAGTCTAGCGGTCTACGAGCAGTACTTC. This translates into CASSLIGGTSGSLAVYEQYF.

The V and J genes are TRBV27 and TRBJ2-3; D gene unclear. The CDR3 has 15 residues. The V end was cut by 4 bases, the J end by 1 base, with 12 bases between. Germline V gene lookup returns CDR1 MNHEY and CDR2 SMNVEV (reference sequence). The CDR3 is CASSSPVRGTDTQYF. The CDR3 DNA sequence: TGTGCCAGCAGTTCACCCGTACGTGGCACAGATACGCAGTATTTT.

In its sample, this clonotype was seen a few times. This chain uses TRBV29-1 with TRBJ2-1; TRBD2 aligns across 12 bases. The V gene end was trimmed by 4 bases and the J gene end by 0 bases; junction bases not matched to a gene: 7. The CDR3 is 17 amino acids. CDR1 SQVTM and CDR2 ANQGSEA come from the germline V gene. The CDR3 DNA reads as TGCAGCGTTGCCGTGACTAGCGGGAGCCTCTCCTACAATGAGCAGTTCTTC. Its translation: CSVAVTSGSLSYNEQFF.